Listed here are 19 T cell receptor beta chains from one sample, sequenced in a study of blood T cells in healthy people across ages. The use of a sample-barcoded 5' primer and a J-beta primer mix characterized a second PCR of roughly 6 to 11 cycles. TCRdb re-analysed the 5' RACE reads in MiXCR, keeping a single row per CDR3 protein. The repertoire holds 1,100,000 or so distinct CDR3 sequences, with less than 50% as singletons. The sequencing sample was made of blood. These receptors all stem from a woman aged 55-70 years in good health.

The gene calls are TRBV20-1 and TRBJ2-1, with TRBD2 as a possible D gene (6 bases). CDR1 and CDR2 from the germline V gene are DFQATT and SNEGSKA (reference sequence). With 6 bases removed from V and 8 bases from J, the gap between germline ends came to 14 bases. The CDR3 spans 12 residues. In DNA form, the CDR3 reads TGCAGTGCCGGAGGGCCTCGGGATGAGCAGTTCTTC. Translated, it gives CSAGGPRDEQFF.

This rearrangement joins TRBV5-1 to TRBJ2-7, with 7 bases identical to TRBD2. The DNA end lines up better with TRBJ2-1; the J call may be wrong. Per the germline V gene, CDR1 is SGHRS and CDR2 is YFSETQ. The CDR3 contains 18 residues. The CDR3 DNA is TGCGCCAGCAGCTTGGACCCCCCCCCGGGGGGAAGGTACAATGAGCAGTTCTTC. Its translation is CASSLDPPPGGRYNEQFF.

A remark on this clonotype: The missing conserved phenylalanine or tryptophan at the end of this CDR3 makes a read error likely. The DNA for the CDR3 is TGCAGCGTGGGGAGTTACAATGAGCAGTTCTTG. Protein product: CSVGSYNEQFL. V and J are TRBV29-1 and TRBJ2-1, with a weak D call TRBD2 (5 bases). This CDR3 has 11 residues. Germline values: CDR1 SQVTM, CDR2 ANQGSEA. V lost 6 bases and J lost 4, with 7 bases in between.

The chain combines TRBV9 with TRBJ1-2; no clear D. The germline V and J ends were trimmed by 3 bases and 4 bases, with 13 bases remaining between them. Per germline, CDR1 SGDLS and CDR2 YYNGEE. The CDR3 totals 14 residues. The CDR3 nucleotides read TGTGCCAGCAGCGCGCTTCAAACGGGCTATGGCTACACCTTC. The encoded protein is CASSALQTGYGYTF.

The V gene is TRBV20-1, the J gene TRBJ2-7; D could derive from TRBD1 or TRBD2 (6 bases each). V was pared by 5 bases and J by 5 bases, with 16 bases between. The CDR3 loop spans 13 amino acids. Germline V gene data show CDR1 as DFQATT and CDR2 as SNEGSKA (reference sequence). CDR3 amino acids: CSAPQLGGHEQYF. CDR3 bases: TGCAGTGCTCCCCAACTTGGGGGGCACGAGCAGTACTTC.

This clonotype has more than one count but fewer than ten. The V and J genes are TRBV24-1 and TRBJ2-1; D possibly matches TRBD1 or TRBD2 (6 bases each). CDR3 length: 16 amino acids. From germline, CDR1 is KGHDR and CDR2 SFDVKD. Trimming pared 7 bases from V and 7 bases from J, leaving 22 bases between. The CDR3 is CATRVRGGLGMNEQFF. DNA of the CDR3: TGTGCCACCAGGGTCAGGGGAGGTCTGGGCATGAATGAGCAGTTCTTC.

The V and J genes are TRBV3-1 and TRBJ2-1, with 7 bases fitting TRBD2. The DNA end is more similar to TRBJ2-7, so the J call may be wrong. This CDR3 region has 21 residues. CDR1 is LGHDT, CDR2 YNNKEL, per germline (reference sequence). CDR3 in DNA: TGTGCCAGCAGCCAAGAAGAGTTTTGGAGTAGCGGGCACAGCTCCTACAATGAGCAGTACTTC. Encoded protein: CASSQEEFWSSGHSSYNEQYF.

The chain employs TRBV7-8 and TRBJ2-1; TRBD1 agrees at 7 bases. J was trimmed by 8 bases and V by 0 bases; bases with no gene match: 4. CDR1 SGHVS and CDR2 FQNEAQ come from the germline V gene. The CDR3 consists of 14 residues. In DNA, the CDR3 is TGTGCCAGCAGCTTAGCGAACAGGGGTGATGAGCAGTTCTTC. This codes for CASSLANRGDEQFF.

Only a few counts were recorded for this clonotype. This chain links TRBV6-1 with TRBJ2-5, with D uncertain. The CDR3 is 13 residues long. V lost 1 base, J lost 2 bases, and 5 bases lay in between. Germline V CDR1 and CDR2: MNHNS, SASEGT. The CDR3 here is CASSEEVQETQYF. The CDR3 nucleotides read TGTGCCAGCAGTGAAGAGGTACAAGAGACCCAGTACTTC.

Comments on this clonotype: A junction boundary mismatches the germline segment, possibly from a read error. The chain combines TRBV3-1 with TRBJ2-1; D not certain. This CDR3 is built from 14 residues. Germline loops: CDR1 LGHDT, CDR2 YNNKEL (reference sequence). CDR3 sequence reads: CASSQDRRYSEQFF. The CDR3 nucleotides are TGTGCCAGCAGCCAAGATCGGCGGTACAGTGAGCAGTTCTTC.

This clonotype has a handful of counts. The chain links TRBV6-1 to TRBJ2-5, with unresolved D. Germline V CDR1 and CDR2: MNHNS, SASEGT. The CDR3 loop spans 13 amino acids. Trimming removed 1 base at V and 2 bases at J, with 5 bases between. The CDR3 protein is CASSEGPQETQYF. In DNA form, the CDR3 reads TGTGCCAGCAGTGAAGGCCCGCAAGAGACCCAGTACTTC.

This clonotype was recorded a few times. CDR3 residues: CASSLAPQRANSYEQYF. DNA for the CDR3: TGTGCCAGCAGCTTGGCCCCCCAGCGGGCGAACTCCTACGAGCAGTACTTC. This chain joins TRBV11-2 and TRBJ2-7; D perhaps matches TRBD2 (6 bases). V lost 3 bases to trimming and J lost 0 bases, with 18 bases between them. Germline V gives CDR1 SGHAT, CDR2 FQNNGV. CDR3 size: 17 residues.

The chain combines TRBV29-1 with TRBJ2-1; D uncertain. CDR1 and CDR2 (germline): SQVTM, ANQGSEA. With 7 bases removed from V and 10 bases from J, the gap between germline ends came to 14 bases. CDR3 length equals 11 residues. CDR3 residues: CSAVDPGEQFF. The CDR3 nucleotides are TGCAGCGCCGTGGACCCCGGCGAGCAGTTCTTC.

This clonotype was recorded a few times. The junction departs from germline at one end; a sequencing error may be responsible. The V call is TRBV15, the J call TRBJ1-1; no reliable D call. The CDR3 is 14 amino acids. CDR1 LNHNV and CDR2 YYDKDF come from the germline V gene (reference sequence). The CDR3 protein is CATSGDPAGTEAFF. The DNA for the CDR3 is TGTGCCACCAGCGGAGACCCGGCGGGGACTGAAGCTTTCTTT.

This chain joins TRBV18 and TRBJ1-2, with 7 bases that match TRBD1. The germline V gene has CDR1 KGHSH and CDR2 LQKENI. V dropped 2 bases and J dropped 10; count of bases not matched to a gene: 1. The CDR3 consists of 11 residues. As DNA, the CDR3 is TGTGCCAGCTCACCAGGACAGGACTACACCTTC. This codes for CASSPGQDYTF.

This clonotype was detected ten times or more. The chain is built from TRBV29-1 and TRBJ2-3; TRBD2 matches at 11 bases. CDR1 and CDR2 (germline): SQVTM, ANQGSEA. The CDR3 contains 14 residues. V shed 5 bases and J 3 bases; nucleotides not matched to a gene: 4. This chain's CDR3 is CSVIAGGRTDTQYF. CDR3 coding DNA: TGCAGCGTTATAGCGGGAGGGCGGACAGATACGCAGTATTTT.

The V gene is TRBV7-2, the J gene TRBJ2-1; 9 nucleotides align to TRBD2. CDR1 is SGHTA and CDR2 is FQGNSA in the germline V gene. CDR3 length: 14 amino acids. Trimming cost V 4 bases and J 12 bases; bases outside gene matches: 10. For the CDR3, the DNA is TGTGCCAGCAGCTCTGCGGGAGGGCCGTTTCGGCAGTTCTTC. As protein: CASSSAGGPFRQFF.

The table lists this clonotype with a few counts. The J gene is TRBJ2-7, the V gene TRBV2; D perhaps matches TRBD1 (5 bases). The CDR3 runs 15 residues. Germline V gene data show CDR1 as SNHLY and CDR2 as FYNNEI. V was trimmed by 2 bases and J by 7 bases, leaving 18 bases between them. The CDR3 DNA follows: TGTGCCAGCAGTGAACAGGTTGTAAGGGGTGGGGAGCAGTACTTC. Translation: CASSEQVVRGGEQYF.

The chain combines TRBV7-3 with TRBJ2-5; unclear D gene. Looked up from germline, CDR1 is SGHTA and CDR2 is FQGTGA. This CDR3 has 15 amino acids. With 5 bases removed from V and 2 bases from J, the gap between germline ends came to 15 bases. For the CDR3, the DNA is TGTGCCAGCAGCCTAGTGGGCCCACCTCAAGAGACCCAGTACTTC. Its translation: CASSLVGPPQETQYF.